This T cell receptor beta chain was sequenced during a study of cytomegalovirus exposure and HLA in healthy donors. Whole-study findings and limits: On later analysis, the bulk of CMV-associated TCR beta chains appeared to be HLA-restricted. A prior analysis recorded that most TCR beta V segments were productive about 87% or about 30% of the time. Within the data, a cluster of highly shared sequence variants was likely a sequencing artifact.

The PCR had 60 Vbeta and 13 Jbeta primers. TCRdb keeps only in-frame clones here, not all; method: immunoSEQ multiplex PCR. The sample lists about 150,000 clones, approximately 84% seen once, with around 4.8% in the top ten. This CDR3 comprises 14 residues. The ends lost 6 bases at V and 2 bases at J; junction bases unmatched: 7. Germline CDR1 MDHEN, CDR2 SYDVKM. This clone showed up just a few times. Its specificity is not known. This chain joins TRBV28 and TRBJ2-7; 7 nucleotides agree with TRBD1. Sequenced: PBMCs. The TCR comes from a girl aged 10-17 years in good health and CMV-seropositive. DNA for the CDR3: TGTGCCAGCAGCCGCGTGAGGGGGCCCTACGAGCAGTACTTC. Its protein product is CASSRVRGPYEQYF.